A single sample is the source of the 8 T cell receptor beta chains below, sequenced in a study of T cells in Graves' hyperthyroidism and ophthalmopathy. There were TCR beta CDR3 regions amplified from RNA transcripts. An initial round of RT-PCR targeting the TCR CDR3 relied on the HTBI primer set. One entry per CDR3 protein, called by TCRdb with MiXCR from the multiplex PCR reads. Of over 300,000 distinct CDR3 sequences listed, roughly 13% are singletons. Sequencing input: blood. The receptors were sampled from a woman aged 40 to 50 with Graves' ophthalmopathy.

The V call is TRBV3-1, the J call TRBJ2-7; D is perhaps TRBD2 (6 bases). This CDR3 spans 16 amino acids. CDR1 and CDR2 (germline): LGHDT, YNNKEL (reference sequence). Trimming removed 4 bases at V and 6 bases at J, with 22 bases between. The CDR3 coding sequence is TGTGCCAGCAGCCGAGGGACTCCGAGAGGAGGTAGCGAGCAGTACTTC. It yields the protein CASSRGTPRGGSEQYF.

V gene TRBV4-2 combines with J gene TRBJ2-7, with D hard to call. There are 14 residues in the CDR3. Germline CDR1 LGHNA, CDR2 YNFKEQ. The V gene lost 0 bases and the J gene lost 2 bases, with 8 bases spanning the gap. CDR3: CASSQDLLTYEQYF. CDR3 in DNA: TGTGCCAGCAGCCAAGATTTACTGACCTACGAGCAGTACTTC.

This clonotype was detected a few times. This rearrangement joins TRBV5-1 to TRBJ1-2; D unresolved. V lost 0 bases, J lost 4 bases, and 10 bases lay in between. The CDR3 runs 14 residues. The germline gives CDR1 SGHRS, CDR2 YFSETQ. CDR3 bases: TGCGCCAGCAGCTTGGCAGTCAACTTCTATGGCTACACCTTC. Encoded protein: CASSLAVNFYGYTF.

The table lists this clonotype with many counts. J is TRBJ1-3 and V is TRBV6-5; D unresolved. Germline V lookup: CDR1 MNHEY, CDR2 SVGAGI. Trimming stripped 0 bases from V and 10 bases from J, with 16 bases between. The CDR3 is made up of 15 amino acids. The chain's CDR3 is CASSYSGSLLGTIYF. The DNA of the CDR3 is TGTGCCAGCAGTTACTCGGGTTCTCTACTCGGGACCATATATTTT.

This clonotype was counted only a few times. The V and J genes are TRBV10-2 and TRBJ2-7, with D tentatively TRBD1 (6 bases). In germline, CDR1 is WSHSY, CDR2 SAAADI. V lost 8 bases to trimming and J lost 2 bases, with 22 bases between them. The CDR3 is 16 amino acids. As DNA, the CDR3 is TGCGCCAGCCAGGGGTCCGGGCCAGCGGAGGCCTACGAGCAGTACTTC. It specifies CASQGSGPAEAYEQYF.

The gene calls are TRBV3-1 and TRBJ1-4; D is possibly TRBD1 (6 bases). The CDR3 sequence is 17 residues long. V was shortened by 7 bases and J by 0 bases, with 18 bases between the two germline ends. Germline CDR1 is LGHDT and CDR2 is YNNKEL (reference sequence). CDR3 sequence: CASTKTGAIPTNEKLFF. CDR3 nucleotides: TGTGCCAGCACTAAGACGGGGGCAATTCCAACTAATGAAAAACTGTTTTTT.

Concerning this clonotype itself: This could be a read error, since a much larger clone is one nucleotide away. The V and J genes are TRBV28 and TRBJ1-1; 7 nucleotides agree with TRBD1. There are 16 residues in the CDR3. The germline CDR1 and CDR2 sequences are MDHEN and SYDVKM. The CDR3 bases are TGTGCCAGCAGTTTTCTCCGGCAGGGGGATAACACTGAAGCTATCTTT. As protein: CASSFLRQGDNTEAIF.

This clonotype came up many times. The chain couples TRBV2 to TRBJ1-6; D is ambiguous. Per germline, CDR1 SNHLY and CDR2 FYNNEI. The V end was cut by 4 bases, the J end by 2 bases, with 6 bases between. The CDR3 contains 14 residues. CDR3 nucleotides: TGTGCCAGCAGTGTGCAGACCTATAATTCACCCCTCCACTTT. It encodes CASSVQTYNSPLHF.